The 8 T cell receptor beta chains below all came from one sample that was sequenced in a study of cytomegalovirus exposure and HLA in healthy donors. Primers included in the PCR were 60 Vbeta and 13 Jbeta primers. The method was immunoSEQ multiplex PCR; TCRdb's version includes in-frame clones alone and lacks a portion of them. This sample has more than 110,000 clones; roughly 79% occur once, and the top ten carry roughly 2.8%. The sample comprised PBMCs. All receptors come from a male donor in good health and CMV-seronegative.

The V and J genes are TRBV19 and TRBJ2-7, with 12 bases that match TRBD1. The CDR3 loop spans 17 amino acids. With V trimmed by 7 bases and J by 3 bases, 13 bases remained unmatched. Germline CDR1 and CDR2: LNHDA and SQIVND (reference sequence). CDR3 coding DNA: TGTGCCAGTACCTCCGGGACAGGGGGCGTAAAAGGCTACGAGCAGTACTTC. Its translation: CASTSGTGGVKGYEQYF.

The chain is built from TRBV5-1 and TRBJ2-5; TRBD2 matches 7 bases. Unmatched junction bases numbered 6, after V lost 4 bases and J lost 3 bases. Germline lookup yields CDR1 SGHRS and CDR2 YFSETQ. The CDR3 sequence is 14 residues long. CDR3 in amino acids: CASSRSGVEETQYF. The CDR3 DNA reads as TGCGCCAGCAGCCGAAGCGGGGTAGAAGAGACCCAGTACTTC.

Only one count was recorded for this clone. V usage is TRBV7-9 and J usage is TRBJ2-1; 8 nucleotides line up with TRBD2. With 4 bases clipped from V and 4 bases from J, the junction kept 12 bases outside the gene matches. This CDR3 is built from 17 residues. CDR1 and CDR2 from the germline V gene are SEHNR and FQNEAQ (reference sequence). The CDR3 bases are TGTGCCAGCAGCTCATACTCAGCGGGAGCTGGTTACAATGAGCAGTTCTTC. Translated, it gives CASSSYSAGAGYNEQFF.

The chain links TRBV6-6 to TRBJ2-4; possible D gene TRBD2, 5 bases. V lost 2 bases and J lost 15, with 20 bases in between. Germline V CDR1 and CDR2: MNHNY, SVGAGI (reference sequence). The CDR3 loop spans 14 amino acids. CDR3 residues: CASSYTQVSGEGYF. The CDR3 DNA reads as TGTGCCAGCAGTTACACCCAGGTCTCGGGCGAGGGGTACTTC.

The rearrangement links TRBV7-2 to TRBJ1-6; no clear D gene. The germline V gene has CDR1 SGHTA and CDR2 FQGNSA. The CDR3 runs 15 residues. Trimming shortened V by 5 bases and J by 9 bases, and 17 bases separated the two germline ends. The CDR3 region has the DNA TGTGCCAGCAGCCGAGACGGGGTAATAAGTTCACCCCTCCACTTT. The encoded protein is CASSRDGVISSPLHF.

The chain joins TRBV4-2 to TRBJ2-3, with D unresolved. The V gene's germline CDR1 is LGHNA and CDR2 YNFKEQ. The CDR3 length is 15 residues. V shed 1 base and J shed 0 bases, with 8 bases lying between them. The DNA for the CDR3 is TGTGCCAGCAGCCAAGGAGTGTACAGCACAGATACGCAGTATTTT. Amino acids: CASSQGVYSTDTQYF.

V and J are TRBV6-6 and TRBJ2-7, with D possibly TRBD2 on 6 matching bases. Germline V gives CDR1 MNHNY, CDR2 SVGAGI (reference sequence). V was trimmed by 6 bases and J by 5 bases, leaving 23 bases between them. The CDR3 totals 16 residues. CDR3 nucleotides: TGTGCCAGCAGAAGCCGACGACGGGAGAGGGGTAACGAGCAGTACTTC. This encodes CASRSRRRERGNEQYF.

The table lists this clone with a count of one. One end of the junction is discordant with germline, which a read error may explain. This specimen includes other DNA sequences encoding the same CDR3. The chain is built from TRBV6-1 and TRBJ1-2; D is undetermined. The CDR3 is made up of 13 amino acids. From germline, CDR1 is MNHNS and CDR2 SASEGT. The CDR3 nucleotides read TGTGCCAGCAGGGAAGGGCGGAACTATGGCTACACCTTC. Amino acid sequence: CASREGRNYGYTF.